These 10 T cell receptor beta chains were all obtained from the same sample, sequenced in a study of cytomegalovirus exposure and HLA in healthy donors. PCR was performed using 60 Vbeta and 13 Jbeta primers. The repertoire was sequenced with immunoSEQ multiplex PCR; TCRdb's copy has only in-frame clones and lacks some. In the table there are approximately 120,000 clones, roughly 67% of which are singletons. Sequences were obtained from PBMCs. The receptors were sampled from a man aged 35 to 55 in good health and CMV-seronegative.

This clone was counted a few times. This rearrangement joins TRBV15 to TRBJ2-7; D is perhaps TRBD1 (6 bases). The germline CDR1 and CDR2 sequences are LNHNV and YYDKDF (reference sequence). The CDR3 covers 13 residues. V gave up 5 bases and J gave up 4 bases, with 12 bases separating them. The CDR3 DNA sequence: TGTGCCACCAGCCTAGGGACAACATACGAGCAGTACTTC. Its translation is CATSLGTTYEQYF.

This clone was counted between two and nine times. The chain carries TRBV5-4 and TRBJ2-3; 10 bases are shared with TRBD2. The CDR3 contains 15 residues. The J segment lost 4 bases and the V segment lost 4 bases, leaving 6 bases of the junction unmatched. Germline V gene lookup returns CDR1 SGHNT and CDR2 YYREEE (reference sequence). This chain's CDR3 is CASSGWTSGSDTQYF. The DNA of the CDR3 is TGTGCCAGCAGCGGATGGACTAGCGGATCAGATACGCAGTATTTT.

This clone was seen a handful of times. The genes are TRBV5-8 and TRBJ2-3, with 15 bases that match TRBD2. Trimming took 4 bases from V and 4 from J; bases not matched to a gene: 4. The CDR3 extends over 16 amino acids. Germline CDR1 reads SGHTS; CDR2 reads YDEGEE. The CDR3 DNA sequence: TGTGCCAGCAGCCAAGGACTAGCGGGGGGGCCAGATACGCAGTATTTT. Translation: CASSQGLAGGPDTQYF.

The gene calls are TRBV7-6 and TRBJ1-1; a weak D match, TRBD1 (5 bases). There are 14 residues in the CDR3. Trimming stripped 5 bases from V and 12 bases from J, with 22 bases between. In germline, CDR1 is SGHVS, CDR2 FNYEAQ. This CDR3 is CASSPMGGGGKSFF. In nucleotides, the CDR3 is TGTGCCAGCAGCCCCATGGGGGGTGGGGGGAAATCTTTCTTT.

This sequence joins TRBV29-1 and TRBJ2-3; the D gene is possibly TRBD1 (6 bases). V was cut by 7 bases and J by 3 bases, with 14 bases left in between. Looked up from germline, CDR1 is SQVTM and CDR2 is ANQGSEA. The CDR3 runs to 13 residues. CDR3 sequence reads: CSALQGGTDTQYF. In nucleotides, the CDR3 is TGCAGCGCCTTACAGGGTGGGACAGATACGCAGTATTTT.

This chain connects TRBV19 to TRBJ2-1; D is perhaps TRBD1 (6 bases). The CDR3 spans 16 residues. Per germline, CDR1 LNHDA and CDR2 SQIVND (reference sequence). Trimming shortened V by 3 bases and J by 7 bases, and 19 bases separated the two germline ends. CDR3 region: CASSISRAGTFNEQFF. For the CDR3, the DNA is TGTGCCAGTAGTATCTCGAGGGCAGGGACATTTAATGAGCAGTTCTTC.

The CDR3 here is CAWSTGTGGREQYF. CDR3 nucleotide sequence: TGTGCCTGGAGTACCGGGACAGGGGGTCGGGAGCAGTACTTC. The genes are TRBV30 and TRBJ2-7; 11 bases line up with TRBD1. The CDR3 sequence is 14 residues long. CDR1 and CDR2 (germline): GTSNPN, SVGIG (reference sequence). Trimming at V came to 2 bases and at J to 7 bases, leaving 7 bases not matched to a gene.

The chain carries TRBV6-1 and TRBJ2-7, with D possibly matching TRBD1 (5 bases). CDR3 size: 15 residues. V dropped 6 bases and J dropped 2 bases, with 17 bases sitting between them. Germline lookup yields CDR1 MNHNS and CDR2 SASEGT. CDR3 nucleotide sequence: TGTGCCAGCAGGAACCTTAGGTTGGGGCCCTACGAGCAGTACTTC. Translated: CASRNLRLGPYEQYF.

This chain uses TRBV18 with TRBJ2-7; D might be TRBD1 (6 bases). Germline CDR1 KGHSH, CDR2 LQKENI. V was clipped by 2 bases and J by 6 bases, with 14 bases between them. This CDR3 has 14 residues. This CDR3 is CASSPKAGEGEQYF. As DNA, the CDR3 is TGTGCCAGCTCACCAAAGGCAGGGGAAGGCGAGCAGTACTTC.

This clone was seen at least ten times. CDR3 in amino acids: CASSQANEPQETQYF. In DNA form, the CDR3 reads TGTGCCAGCAGCCAAGCTAACGAACCCCAAGAGACCCAGTACTTC. This chain links TRBV4-2 with TRBJ2-5; D remains unclear. Germline V gene sequence: CDR1 LGHNA, CDR2 YNFKEQ. The CDR3 is 15 residues long. V was trimmed by 1 base and J by 1 base, leaving 10 bases between them.